This T cell receptor (beta chain) was obtained from a study of cytomegalovirus exposure and HLA in healthy donors. Findings of the study overall: What TCR beta sequences reportedly achieved was accurate prediction of HLA-A and HLA-B alleles in most subjects.

CDR3 size: 14 residues. Germline loops: CDR1 SGHDN, CDR2 FVKESK. V lost 2 bases and J lost 8; bases outside the gene matches: 8. The PCR was carried out with 60 Vbeta primers and 13 Jbeta primers. Only in-frame clones appear in the TCRdb table, and some are missing; sequencing was by immunoSEQ multiplex PCR. The sample shows about 160,000 clones, 80% to 90% of them seen only once. A note on this clone: Its cognate antigen is unknown.

The chain links TRBV14 to TRBJ1-1; TRBD1 agrees at 7 bases. Sequencing was carried out using PBMCs. This TCR came from a woman in her thirties in good health and CMV-seropositive. The CDR3 region is CASSQWRGLAEAFF. The DNA of the CDR3 is TGTGCCAGCAGCCAATGGAGGGGGCTGGCGGAAGCTTTCTTT.